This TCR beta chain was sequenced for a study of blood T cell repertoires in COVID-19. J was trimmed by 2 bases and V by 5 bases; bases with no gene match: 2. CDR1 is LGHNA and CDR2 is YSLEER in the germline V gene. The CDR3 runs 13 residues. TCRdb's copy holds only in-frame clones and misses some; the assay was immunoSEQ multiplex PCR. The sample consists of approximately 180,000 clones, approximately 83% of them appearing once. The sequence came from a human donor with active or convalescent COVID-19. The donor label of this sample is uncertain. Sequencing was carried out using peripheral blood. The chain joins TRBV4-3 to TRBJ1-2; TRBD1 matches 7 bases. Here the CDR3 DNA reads TGCGCCAGCAGCTCGGGACAGAACTATGGCTACACCTTC. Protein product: CASSSGQNYGYTF.